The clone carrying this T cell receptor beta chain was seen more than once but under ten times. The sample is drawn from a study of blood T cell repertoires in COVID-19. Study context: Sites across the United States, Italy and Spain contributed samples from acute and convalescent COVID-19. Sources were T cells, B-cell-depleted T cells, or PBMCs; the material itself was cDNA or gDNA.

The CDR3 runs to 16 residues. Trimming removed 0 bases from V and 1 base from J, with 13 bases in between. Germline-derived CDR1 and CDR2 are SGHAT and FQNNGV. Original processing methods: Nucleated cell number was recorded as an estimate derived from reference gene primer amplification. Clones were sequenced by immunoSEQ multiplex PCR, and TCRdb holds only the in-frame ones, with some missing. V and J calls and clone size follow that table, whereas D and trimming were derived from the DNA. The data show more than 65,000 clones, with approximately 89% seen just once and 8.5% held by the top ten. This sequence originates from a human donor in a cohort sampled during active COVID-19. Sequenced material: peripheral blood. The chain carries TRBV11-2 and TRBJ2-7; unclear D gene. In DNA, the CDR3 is TGTGCCAGCAGCTTAGAATCGGGTCTCCAGTCCTACGAGCAGTACTTC. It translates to CASSLESGLQSYEQYF.